What follows describes a single TCR beta chain. Between the trimmed V and J ends, which lost 3 bases and 2 bases, there was a span of 10 bases. This CDR3 is built from 14 residues. CDR1 is SQVTM and CDR2 is ANQGSEA in the germline V gene. The entry originates in a study of blood T cell repertoires in COVID-19. About the research overall: Sample material is recorded as cDNA or gDNA derived from T cells, B-cell-depleted T cells, or PBMCs.

Study processing details: Reference gene primer amplification gave nucleated cell count estimates. Sequencing was performed with immunoSEQ multiplex PCR; in TCRdb, only in-frame clones are kept and a portion is missing. V, J and clone size derive from that table, while D and trimming were established from the DNA sequence. The sample includes under 150,000 clones, almost 70% seen only once; the top ten take roughly 2%. The TCR was taken from a woman in her 70s with acute or convalescent COVID-19. The chain joins TRBV29-1 to TRBJ2-2, with D perhaps matching TRBD2 (5 bases). Sequenced material: peripheral blood. Here the CDR3 DNA reads TGCAGCGTTGACGGTTCGGGAAACACCGGGGAGCTGTTTTTT. Translating it yields CSVDGSGNTGELFF.